The sample holds a few counts of the clone carrying this TCR beta chain. Its matching antigen is unknown. The sample belongs to a study of post-analysis software for immune sequencing data. Study-wide findings and caveats: Included in a set of roughly 5 TRBV segments more frequent in patients than controls were TRBV5-6, TRBV5-1 and TRBV20-1.

cDNA libraries for TCR beta contained unique molecular identifiers. MiXCR, applied by TCRdb to the PCR reads, yields one record per CDR3 protein. The data hold fewer than 850,000 distinct CDR3 sequences, with 25% to 30% observed a single time. The CDR3 loop spans 15 amino acids. J was trimmed by 7 bases and V by 6 bases; bases with no gene match: 10. This receptor was identified in a girl aged 10 to 17 with multiple sclerosis. This chain joins TRBV12-3 or TRBV12-4 and TRBJ1-1; 11 bases are a match to TRBD1. Specimen: blood. The CDR3 region is CASSRTGGAGGEAFF. CDR3 nucleotide sequence: TGTGCCAGCAGCCGGACAGGGGGCGCTGGGGGTGAAGCTTTCTTT.